This T cell receptor beta chain was observed in a study of cytomegalovirus exposure and HLA in healthy donors listed by TCRdb under 2017. In terms of the full investigation: According to a later analysis, the approximately 120 validation repertoires were produced on the same platform as the approximately 600 repertoires of the first cohort. The study was designed to test whether signatures of past pathogen exposure could be identified by cataloging public T cell receptors. A separate validation cohort of approximately 120 different subjects was used in addition to the approximately 610-subject first cohort. To predict cytomegalovirus infection status, the study combined high-throughput TCR immunosequencing, statistical association of individual TCRs with disease status, and machine learning.

The donors were included in the validation cohort of around 120 subjects, a group kept apart from the roughly 730-subject first cohort. Worth noting for this clone: It has no known antigen specificity. The input lacks base qualities; no much larger clone sits a single base away.

Broad study findings and their caveats: The authors suggested that the approach could potentially be generalized to other disease states and immunological phenotypes. Most TCR sequences were observed very rarely across donors, whereas some public TCRs were present in many individuals. In both the original and validation cohorts, the classifier was reported to diagnose cytomegalovirus status with high specificity and sensitivity. Subsequent analysis determined that TCRs grouped into clusters in the first cohort also showed a tendency toward co-occurrence across the roughly 130 validation repertoires, and approximately 94% of cluster scores exceeded 0. In the study, 150 to 200 TCR beta chains were listed as associated with cytomegalovirus. In vitro tests confirmed that a few of the cytomegalovirus-associated TCR beta chains recognize cytomegalovirus antigens. All 120 or so repertoires were used to score co-occurrence in the validation cohort in a later analysis, because that analysis had no HLA typing for the cohort.

The CDR3 covers 13 residues, taking in both the cysteine and the phenylalanine. Of the read, only the CDR3 DNA is kept; its 39 bases are in frame from base 1. CDR1 SGHTA and CDR2 FQGNSA are derived from the germline V gene. Relative to germline, V is 5 bases shorter and J is 4 bases shorter, with 9 bases between their ends. Libraries were built with the immunoSEQ multiplex PCR assay. Turning to the authors' computational methods: A statistical classification framework was built to diagnose cytomegalovirus status from the catalog of TCR beta chain sequences. The clones in this table, taken by TCRdb from immuneACCESS, are in-frame only. Not every clone is retained; where verified, under half of the shortfall comes from an unresolved V gene, and the cause of the rest is unknown. V, J and clone size are those of that table, while D and trimming were read from the DNA. This sample is represented by over 65,000 clones; approximately 94% of them were singletons. The ten largest clones take up about 1.9% of the sample.

Material for sequencing was PBMCs. This TCR derives from a woman aged 18-29 years in good health and CMV-seropositive. The rearrangement joined TRBV7-2 to TRBJ1-5; the D gene cannot be named for sure. CDR3 sequence: CASSAGLNQPQHF. The DNA reads as follows: TGTGCCAGCAGCGCGGGCCTTAATCAGCCCCAGCATTTT.